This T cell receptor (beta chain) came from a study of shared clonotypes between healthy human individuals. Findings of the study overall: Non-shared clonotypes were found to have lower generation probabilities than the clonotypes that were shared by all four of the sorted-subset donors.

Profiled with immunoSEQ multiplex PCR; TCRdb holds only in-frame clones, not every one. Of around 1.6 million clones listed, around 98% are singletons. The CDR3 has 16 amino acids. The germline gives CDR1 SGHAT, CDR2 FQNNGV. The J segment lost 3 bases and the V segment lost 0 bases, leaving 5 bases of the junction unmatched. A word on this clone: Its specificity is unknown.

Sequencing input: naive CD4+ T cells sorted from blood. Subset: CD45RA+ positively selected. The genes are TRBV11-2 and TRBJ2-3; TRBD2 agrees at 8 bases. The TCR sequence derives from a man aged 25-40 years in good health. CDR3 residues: CASSLDLRGRTDTQYF. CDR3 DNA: TGTGCCAGCAGCTTAGATCTTCGCGGGAGGACAGATACGCAGTATTTT.